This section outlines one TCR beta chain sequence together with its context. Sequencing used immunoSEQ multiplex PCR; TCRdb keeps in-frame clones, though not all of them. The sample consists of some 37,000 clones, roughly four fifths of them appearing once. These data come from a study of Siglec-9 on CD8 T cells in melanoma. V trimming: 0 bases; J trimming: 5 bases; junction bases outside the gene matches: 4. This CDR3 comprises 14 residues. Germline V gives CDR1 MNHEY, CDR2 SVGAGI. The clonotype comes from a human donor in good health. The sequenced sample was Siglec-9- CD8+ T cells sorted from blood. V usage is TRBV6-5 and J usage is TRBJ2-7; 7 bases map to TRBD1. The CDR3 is CASSYSGGWDEQYF. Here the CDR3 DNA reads TGTGCCAGCAGTTACTCAGGGGGCTGGGACGAGCAGTACTTC.